The rows below give T cell receptor beta chains drawn from one sample of a study of blood T cells in healthy people across ages. One entry per CDR3 protein, called by TCRdb with MiXCR from the 5' RACE reads. The profile shows around 990,000 distinct CDR3 sequences, almost 25% of them singletons. The data also belong to a second study, concerning T cells of mothers and their children.

The material sequenced was blood. These receptors originate from a girl aged 2 to 10 in good health. The conserved cysteine and the conserved F or W are not part of the CDR3 here. Expanded clones are given a class, and other clones once, few, many or no size at all.

j_call v_call clone_size cdr3_aa
TRBJ1-2 TRBV6-6 . ASSYSNPNYGYT
TRBJ2-2 TRBV5-1 few ASSLSIRSTSRDTGELF
TRBJ2-2 TRBV29-1 . SVPSPGELF
TRBJ2-6 TRBV20-1 . SASQGAYGGANVLT
TRBJ2-7 TRBV6-2/TRBV6-3 few ASRSMVWETYEQY
TRBJ2-3 TRBV29-1 . SVEGTSGYTDTQY
. TRBV4-2 few ASSQGEGNEQY
TRBJ2-7 TRBV20-1 . SARAVGGGYEQY
TRBJ2-1 TRBV20-1 . SAAGLVGYNEQF
TRBJ1-2 TRBV27 few ASSYEGAQNYGYT
TRBJ2-1 TRBV9 . ASSVNPHYPLDNEQF
TRBJ1-4 TRBV12-3/TRBV12-4 few ASSLNSYRQGNEKLF
TRBJ1-2 TRBV25-1 . ASTGGANGYT
TRBJ2-1 TRBV6-5 . ASSLTSGAHNEQF
TRBJ2-3 TRBV5-6 . ASSLTATGINGEY
TRBJ2-4 TRBV5-1 . ASSYQNIQY
TRBJ2-7 TRBV7-2 . ASSSGTYSYEQY
TRBJ2-2 TRBV10-3 . AISESSGSDTGELF
TRBJ2-3 TRBV7-9 few ATRSGRASISDTQY
TRBJ1-5 TRBV24-1 . ATSKVGNQPQH
TRBJ1-2 TRBV6-5 few ASSLYRDLDSDGYT
TRBJ2-3 TRBV2 few ASSEALGSVPTGTQY
TRBJ2-1 TRBV5-1 . ASSLELPSYNEQF
TRBJ2-7 TRBV5-1 many ASSPRQGSYEQY
TRBJ2-7 TRBV27 . ASTMTGDAEQY
TRBJ2-5 TRBV6-5 . ASSSTAAETQY
TRBJ1-2 TRBV7-8 few ASIPKGGSFYGYT
TRBJ1-2 TRBV12-3/TRBV12-4 . ASSSSGDGYT
TRBJ2-7 TRBV11-3 few ASSIDGPYEQY
TRBJ1-3 TRBV20-1 . SARVRWGGNTIY
TRBJ1-2 TRBV4-1 . ASSQVVSRAKIGYGYT
TRBJ2-1 TRBV4-2 . ASSQQNRGPSLHNEQF
TRBJ2-5 TRBV7-9 few ASSLRSEKETQY
TRBJ1-4 TRBV20-1 few SARNISVNEKLF
TRBJ2-7 TRBV6-2/TRBV6-3 . ASSFVGQGARSPSSYEQY
TRBJ2-4 TRBV12-5 . ASGPSLGKNIQY
TRBJ1-2 TRBV7-2 . ASSHLSGDGYT
TRBJ2-5 TRBV29-1 . SVESGLGSETQY
TRBJ2-1 TRBV10-3 few AISSLGLAGGPNYNEQF
TRBJ1-3 TRBV7-3 few ASSSGGGNTIY
TRBJ2-4 TRBV9 few ASSSPMNGRAKNIQY
TRBJ2-7 TRBV12-5 few ASGPTGESSYEQY
TRBJ2-5 TRBV7-2 few ASSPQGGTEETQY
TRBJ1-2 TRBV24-1 few ATSDLSPLYT
TRBJ2-1 TRBV29-1 . SAPRTGNEQF
TRBJ1-1 TRBV29-1 few SVSGGRLNTEAF